Shown below are 23 T cell receptor beta chains from a single sample sequenced in a study of blood T cell repertoires in COVID-19. The data were produced by immunoSEQ multiplex PCR, yet TCRdb's version contains in-frame clones alone and is incomplete. In the table there are over 150,000 clones, approximately 88% of which are singletons. The sample consisted of peripheral blood. The receptors shown here come from a woman in her sixties or seventies with acute or convalescent COVID-19.

This clone has a single count. The J gene is TRBJ2-6, the V gene TRBV5-1, with D uncertain. V was trimmed by 0 bases and J by 0 bases, leaving 4 bases between them. The CDR3 has 15 amino acids. CDR1 and CDR2 (germline): SGHRS, YFSETQ. CDR3 nucleotides: TGCGCCAGCAGCTTGGACGGCTCTGGGGCCAACGTCCTGACTTTC. Encoded protein: CASSLDGSGANVLTF.

V and J are TRBV11-2 and TRBJ2-5; 7 bases match TRBD2. V dropped 6 bases and J dropped 2; count of bases not matched to a gene: 12. The CDR3 totals 16 residues. CDR1 and CDR2 from the germline V gene are SGHAT and FQNNGV. The CDR3 here is CASSGLGPLAQETQYF. The CDR3 region has the DNA TGTGCCAGCAGTGGACTAGGACCTCTCGCGCAAGAGACCCAGTACTTC.

The chain couples TRBV11-2 to TRBJ1-1; 9 bases are shared with TRBD1. The germline gives CDR1 SGHAT, CDR2 FQNNGV. Trimming at V came to 6 bases and at J to 1 base, leaving 3 bases not matched to a gene. The CDR3 covers 14 residues. The CDR3 here is CASSSDRGNTEAFF. The CDR3 nucleotides are TGTGCCAGCAGTTCGGACAGGGGGAACACTGAAGCTTTCTTT.

V is TRBV4-3 and J is TRBJ1-4; D is uncertain. V lost 4 bases to trimming and J lost 8 bases, with 17 bases between them. The germline V gene encodes CDR1 LGHNA and CDR2 YSLEER. The CDR3 has 15 residues. The CDR3, as DNA: TGCGCCAGCAGCCGAGAACGGACTCCTTCCGAAAAACTGTTTTTT. Translating gives CASSRERTPSEKLFF.

In this sample, this clone turned up a few times. The chain has TRBV4-3 and TRBJ1-2, with D hard to call. Deletions cut 0 bases from V and 4 bases from J, with 15 bases between. Germline CDR1 and CDR2: LGHNA and YSLEER. This CDR3 region has 16 residues. The CDR3 sequence is CASSQDSLGARYGYTF. The CDR3 nucleotides are TGCGCCAGCAGCCAAGATTCGCTCGGAGCTCGCTATGGCTACACCTTC.

The gene calls are TRBV3-1 (or the pseudogene TRBV3-2) and TRBJ1-4; 7 bases fit TRBD1. V dropped 6 bases and J dropped 8; count of bases not matched to a gene: 9. Germline assignment: CDR1 LGHDT and CDR2 YNNKEL (reference sequence). This CDR3 is 14 amino acids long. The chain's CDR3 is CASRGRQGSEKLFF. For the CDR3, the DNA is TGTGCCAGCAGGGGCCGACAGGGTTCGGAAAAACTGTTTTTT.

The chain carries TRBV18 and TRBJ2-2, with 8 bases fitting TRBD2. The CDR3 sequence is 13 residues long. The V gene's germline CDR1 is KGHSH and CDR2 LQKENI. Unmatched junction bases numbered 0, after V lost 3 bases and J lost 6 bases. CDR3 nucleotide sequence: TGTGCCAGCTCACCGCGGGGGGCCGGGGAGCTGTTTTTT. This translates into CASSPRGAGELFF.

This chain uses TRBV3-1 (or the pseudogene TRBV3-2) with TRBJ2-2; 13 nucleotides align to TRBD2. CDR3 size: 17 residues. Germline assignment: CDR1 LGHDT and CDR2 YNNKEL (reference sequence). V was pared by 4 bases and J by 3 bases, with 5 bases of the junction left unmatched. The CDR3 here is CASSRGLAGDHTGELFF. CDR3 DNA: TGTGCCAGCAGCCGCGGACTAGCGGGGGACCACACCGGGGAGCTGTTTTTT.

J is TRBJ2-2 and V is TRBV3-1 (or the pseudogene TRBV3-2), with D unclear. Trimming took 3 bases from V and 5 from J, leaving 4 bases between them. CDR3 length: 12 amino acids. In germline, CDR1 is LGHDT, CDR2 YNNKEL (reference sequence). The CDR3 loop is CASSHGTGELFF. The CDR3 DNA sequence: TGTGCCAGCAGCCACGGGACCGGGGAGCTGTTTTTT.

This rearrangement joins TRBV6-5 to TRBJ1-2; D remains unclear. V lost 8 bases to trimming and J lost 0 bases, with 10 bases between them. CDR1 and CDR2 from the germline V gene are MNHEY and SVGAGI. The CDR3 has 13 amino acids. The CDR3 bases are TGTGCCAGCCAGAGGAGAACTAACTATGGCTACACCTTC. Translated, it gives CASQRRTNYGYTF.

The chain links TRBV5-1 to TRBJ2-5; TRBD2 matches at 9 bases. This CDR3 region has 17 residues. V gave up 2 bases and J gave up 1 base; unmatched junction bases: 9. CDR1 is SGHRS and CDR2 is YFSETQ in the germline V gene. This chain's CDR3 is CASSFLRAGGLQETQYF. For the CDR3, the DNA is TGCGCCAGCAGCTTTCTGCGAGCGGGGGGCCTCCAAGAGACCCAGTACTTC.

Worth noting for this clone: The same CDR3 can be traced to other DNA sequences in this sample. The rearrangement joins TRBV5-1 to TRBJ2-7, with 8 bases lining up with TRBD2. CDR1 is SGHRS, CDR2 YFSETQ, per germline. V dropped 2 bases and J dropped 1; count of bases not matched to a gene: 5. The length of the CDR3 is 15 residues. In DNA form, the CDR3 reads TGCGCCAGCAGCTTCTCGGGGGGGTCTTCCTACGAGCAGTACTTC. It specifies CASSFSGGSSYEQYF.

The CDR3 sequence is CASSFGQVPNEQFF. In DNA form, the CDR3 reads TGTGCCAGCAGTTTCGGACAGGTCCCCAATGAGCAGTTCTTC. V gene TRBV27 combines with J gene TRBJ2-1, with 7 bases matching TRBD1. The CDR3 has 14 amino acids. V was pared by 3 bases and J by 6 bases, with 5 bases of the junction left unmatched. CDR1 and CDR2 (germline): MNHEY, SMNVEV (reference sequence).

This sequence joins TRBV5-1 and TRBJ2-3; 10 bases match TRBD2. Looked up from germline, CDR1 is SGHRS and CDR2 is YFSETQ. CDR3 length: 17 amino acids. V was pared by 1 base and J by 1 base, with 6 bases of the junction left unmatched. The CDR3 region is CASSLTSGTSGTDTQYF. CDR3 nucleotide sequence: TGCGCCAGCAGCTTGACCTCTGGGACTAGCGGCACAGATACGCAGTATTTT.

The rearrangement uses TRBV28 and TRBJ1-1, with D perhaps matching TRBD1 (5 bases). Germline CDR1 is MDHEN and CDR2 is SYDVKM. The CDR3 sequence is 12 residues long. Trimming cost V 8 bases and J 0 bases, with 7 bases left between them. The CDR3 DNA reads as TGTGCCAGCTTACAGGTGAACACTGAAGCTTTCTTT. Translated, it gives CASLQVNTEAFF.

CDR3 DNA: TGTGCCAGCAGCTTGGTACCGGGACAGGGGAAAAACATTCAGTACTTC. Its protein product is CASSLVPGQGKNIQYF. This chain links TRBV5-5 with TRBJ2-4, with TRBD1 identical over 10 bases. This CDR3 contains 16 residues. In germline, CDR1 is SGHKS, CDR2 YYEKEE (reference sequence). V lost 0 bases and J lost 4; bases outside the gene matches: 4.

This chain connects TRBV30 to TRBJ1-2; 11 nucleotides line up with TRBD1. Trimming removed 7 bases from V and 2 bases from J; junction bases left unmatched: 3. The CDR3 spans 13 residues. Germline V gene lookup returns CDR1 GTSNPN and CDR2 SVGIG (reference sequence). The chain's CDR3 is CASWTGGNYGYTF. CDR3 DNA: TGTGCCTCATGGACAGGGGGCAACTATGGCTACACCTTC.

V and J are TRBV28 and TRBJ2-7; D is perhaps TRBD2 (5 bases). CDR3 size: 14 residues. Germline CDR1 and CDR2: MDHEN and SYDVKM. V lost 0 bases, J lost 2 bases, and 8 bases lay in between. The CDR3 region is CASSLWSGTYEQYF. CDR3 nucleotides: TGTGCCAGCAGTTTATGGTCGGGGACCTACGAGCAGTACTTC.

The chain recombines TRBV10-3 with TRBJ2-5; TRBD1 is a possible D gene (7 bases). The CDR3 extends over 16 amino acids. Germline V gene lookup returns CDR1 ENHRY and CDR2 SYGVKD. The V gene lost 0 bases and the J gene lost 4 bases, with 15 bases spanning the gap. The DNA of the CDR3 is TGTGCCATCAGTGAGTCCAGGGGGGCAACCGGAGAGACCCAGTACTTC. It encodes CAISESRGATGETQYF.

The count of this clone is one. The gene calls are TRBV5-6 and TRBJ1-1, with D hard to call. In germline, CDR1 is SGHDT, CDR2 YYEEEE. V lost 0 bases and J lost 0, with 12 bases in between. The CDR3 has 16 amino acids. The CDR3 nucleotides are TGTGCCAGCAGCTTGGCATCCCAGGTACTGAACACTGAAGCTTTCTTT. It codes for CASSLASQVLNTEAFF.

The V call is TRBV7-9, the J call TRBJ2-1, with TRBD2 identical over 11 bases. Germline CDR1 is SEHNR and CDR2 is FQNEAQ (reference sequence). This CDR3 contains 15 residues. Trimming took 5 bases from V and 7 from J; bases not matched to a gene: 7. In DNA form, the CDR3 reads TGTGCCAGCAGCCGTAGCGGGGGGGCCTGGAATGAGCAGTTCTTC. Encoded protein: CASSRSGGAWNEQFF.

This clone was detected only a few times. The chain carries TRBV2 and TRBJ2-6, with D possibly TRBD1 on 6 matching bases. CDR3 size: 16 residues. With 8 bases removed from V and 0 bases from J, the gap between germline ends came to 14 bases. Germline CDR1 and CDR2: SNHLY and FYNNEI. CDR3 protein: CASRRTVSSGANVLTF. DNA for the CDR3: TGTGCCAGCCGGAGGACAGTCTCCTCTGGGGCCAACGTCCTGACTTTC.

The chain links TRBV5-4 to TRBJ1-1, with D unresolved. Between the trimmed V and J ends, which lost 0 bases and 1 base, there was a span of 19 bases. The germline V gene has CDR1 SGHNT and CDR2 YYREEE (reference sequence). The CDR3 extends over 18 amino acids. For the CDR3, the DNA is TGTGCCAGCAGCTTGGAAGTCTGGCGGGAGAGCAGGAACACTGAAGCTTTCTTT. Residues: CASSLEVWRESRNTEAFF. Drawing the rest from reference TRBV5-4 and TRBJ1-1, the complete variable domain is ETGVTQSPTHLIKTRGQQVTLRCSSQSGHNTVSWYQQALGQGPQFIFQYYREEENGRGNFPPRFSGLQFPNYSSELNVNALELDDSALYLCASSLEVWRESRNTEAFFGQGTRLTVV.